Below, 6 T cell receptor beta chains from the same sample are listed, as sequenced in a study of beta chain features in type 1 diabetes. Every isolated RNA sample was fully reverse transcribed, so sequencing captured expressed TCRB transcripts. TCRdb's table, derived via immunoSEQ multiplex PCR, lists solely in-frame clones and lacks some. This table has hundreds of thousands of clones, approximately 12% appearing once. Sequencing used naive CD4+ T cells from blood. The receptors were gathered from a man between 18 and 29 years old in good health.

The chain uses TRBV30 and TRBJ2-3; TRBD2 agrees at 9 bases. This CDR3 has 19 residues. Trimming removed 3 bases from V and 1 base from J; junction bases left unmatched: 17. Germline lookup yields CDR1 GTSNPN and CDR2 SVGIG (reference sequence). The CDR3 DNA reads as TGTGCCTGGAGAGTTCGTGTGGGGCGGGAGGGCCGAGGCACAGATACGCAGTATTTT. It yields the protein CAWRVRVGREGRGTDTQYF. The variable domain in full, with the rest retrieved from reference TRBV30 and TRBJ2-3, is SQTIHQWPATLVQPVGSPLSLECTVEGTSNPNLYWYRQAAGRGLQLLFYSVGIGQISSEVPQNLSASRPQDRQFILSSKKLLLSDSGFYLCAWRVRVGREGRGTDTQYFGPGTRLTVL.

CDR3 DNA sequence: TGTGCCACCAGCACACTTGGGACAGGGAGCCACTACGAGCAGTACTTC. Translation gives CATSTLGTGSHYEQYF. This chain joins TRBV15 and TRBJ2-7, with 9 bases fitting TRBD1. Germline V lookup: CDR1 LNHNV, CDR2 YYDKDF (reference sequence). This CDR3 contains 16 residues. V trimming: 4 bases; J trimming: 3 bases; junction bases outside the gene matches: 10.

This chain links TRBV4-3 with TRBJ1-1; D may be TRBD1 (6 bases). This CDR3 is built from 14 residues. The germline CDR1 and CDR2 sequences are LGHNA and YSLEER. V was clipped by 1 base and J by 11 bases, with 17 bases between them. CDR3 amino acids: CASSQVGTRDGAFF. DNA for the CDR3: TGCGCCAGCAGCCAAGTCGGGACACGCGACGGGGCTTTCTTT.

This clone was observed a handful of times. The chain couples TRBV7-2 to TRBJ1-5; 9 positions agree with TRBD1. The CDR3 has 13 amino acids. Germline CDR1 reads SGHTA; CDR2 reads FQGNSA. J was trimmed by 4 bases and V by 6 bases; bases with no gene match: 1. This chain's CDR3 is CASSGTGNQPQHF. As DNA, the CDR3 is TGTGCCAGCAGTGGGACAGGGAATCAGCCCCAGCATTTT. Looking up the rest from reference TRBV7-2 and TRBJ1-5 gives the full variable domain: GAGVSQSPSNKVTEKGKDVELRCDPISGHTALYWYRQSLGQGLEFLIYFQGNSAPDKSGLPSDRFSAERTGGSVSTLTIQRTQQEDSAVYLCASSGTGNQPQHFGDGTRLSIL.

This clone was seen more than once but under ten times. The gene calls are TRBV19 and TRBJ2-1; 9 bases map to TRBD2. The germline V gene has CDR1 LNHDA and CDR2 SQIVND (reference sequence). With V trimmed by 6 bases and J by 9 bases, 9 bases remained unmatched. CDR3 length: 14 amino acids. In DNA, the CDR3 is TGTGCCAGTAGATACAGCGGGGGGCGGGGTGAGCAGTTCTTC. Amino acids: CASRYSGGRGEQFF. The full variable domain, with the rest looked up from reference TRBV19 and TRBJ2-1, is DGGITQSPKYLFRKEGQNVTLSCEQNLNHDAMYWYRQDPGQGLRLIYYSQIVNDFQKGDIAEGYSVSREKKESFPLTVTSAQKNPTAFYLCASRYSGGRGEQFFGPGTRLTVL.

The table lists this clone with a few counts. The rearrangement links TRBV7-2 to TRBJ2-7; D is unresolved. Germline loops: CDR1 SGHTA, CDR2 FQGNSA. This CDR3 is built from 14 residues. Deletions cut 0 bases from V and 6 bases from J, with 12 bases between. The CDR3 loop reads CASSLASLSPEQYF. The CDR3 bases are TGTGCCAGCAGCTTAGCTAGCTTGTCCCCCGAGCAGTACTTC.